The present entry profiles one T cell receptor beta chain with its context. Its matching antigen is unknown. This entry comes from a study of shared clonotypes between healthy human individuals. Whole-study findings and limits: Only blood was sampled; tissue repertoires likely differ. It was the few donors that limited the genetic and exposure-history diversity represented.

Tens of millions of PBMCs supplied genomic DNA for unsorted samples. Unsorted PBMC DNA sequencing spanned ten immunoSEQ deep assay plates. TCRdb keeps only in-frame clones here, not all; method: immunoSEQ multiplex PCR. Of fewer than 550,000 clones listed, about 75% were seen once; the top ten hold approximately 13%. V was trimmed by 7 bases and J by 2 bases, leaving 8 bases between them. Germline CDR1 reads LGHNA; CDR2 reads YSLEER. The CDR3 length is 13 residues. Sequencing was carried out using PBMCs. The receptor's source is a woman aged 40 to 50 in good health. Some clones in this sample may be carry-over from other donors' samples. The chain employs TRBV4-3 and TRBJ2-2; no reliable D call. CDR3 in DNA: TGCGCCAGCATCGGACCAAACACCGGGGAGCTGTTTTTT. Translation: CASIGPNTGELFF.